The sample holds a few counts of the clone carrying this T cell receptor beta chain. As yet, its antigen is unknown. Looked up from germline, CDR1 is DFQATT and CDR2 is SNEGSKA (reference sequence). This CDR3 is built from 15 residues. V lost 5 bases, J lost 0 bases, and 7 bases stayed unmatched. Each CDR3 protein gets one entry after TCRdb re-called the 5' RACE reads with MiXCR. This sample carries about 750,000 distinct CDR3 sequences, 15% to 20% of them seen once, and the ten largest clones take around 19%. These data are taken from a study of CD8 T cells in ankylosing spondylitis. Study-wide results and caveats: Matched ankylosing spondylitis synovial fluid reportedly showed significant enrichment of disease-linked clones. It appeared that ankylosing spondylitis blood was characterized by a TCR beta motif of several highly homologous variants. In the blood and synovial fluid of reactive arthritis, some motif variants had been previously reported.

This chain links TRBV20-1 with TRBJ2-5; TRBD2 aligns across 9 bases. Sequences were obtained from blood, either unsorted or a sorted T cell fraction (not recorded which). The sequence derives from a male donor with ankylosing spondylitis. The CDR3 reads CSARGLAKNQETQYF. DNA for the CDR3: TGCAGTGCTCGAGGACTAGCGAAAAACCAAGAGACCCAGTACTTC.